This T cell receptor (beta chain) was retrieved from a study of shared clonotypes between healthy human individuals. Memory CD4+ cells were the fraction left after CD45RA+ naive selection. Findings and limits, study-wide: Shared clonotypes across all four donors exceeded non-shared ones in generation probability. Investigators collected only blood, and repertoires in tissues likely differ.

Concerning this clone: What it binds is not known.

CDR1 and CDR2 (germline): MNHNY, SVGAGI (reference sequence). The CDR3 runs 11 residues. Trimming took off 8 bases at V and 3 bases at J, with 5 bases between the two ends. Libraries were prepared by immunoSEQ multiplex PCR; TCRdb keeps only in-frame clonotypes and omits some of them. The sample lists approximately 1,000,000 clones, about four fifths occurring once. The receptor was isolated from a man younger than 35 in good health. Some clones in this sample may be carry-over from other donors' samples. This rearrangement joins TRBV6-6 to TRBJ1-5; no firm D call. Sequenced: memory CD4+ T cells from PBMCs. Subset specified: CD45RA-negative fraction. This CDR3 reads CASGFNQPQHF. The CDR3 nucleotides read TGTGCCAGCGGGTTCAATCAGCCCCAGCATTTT.